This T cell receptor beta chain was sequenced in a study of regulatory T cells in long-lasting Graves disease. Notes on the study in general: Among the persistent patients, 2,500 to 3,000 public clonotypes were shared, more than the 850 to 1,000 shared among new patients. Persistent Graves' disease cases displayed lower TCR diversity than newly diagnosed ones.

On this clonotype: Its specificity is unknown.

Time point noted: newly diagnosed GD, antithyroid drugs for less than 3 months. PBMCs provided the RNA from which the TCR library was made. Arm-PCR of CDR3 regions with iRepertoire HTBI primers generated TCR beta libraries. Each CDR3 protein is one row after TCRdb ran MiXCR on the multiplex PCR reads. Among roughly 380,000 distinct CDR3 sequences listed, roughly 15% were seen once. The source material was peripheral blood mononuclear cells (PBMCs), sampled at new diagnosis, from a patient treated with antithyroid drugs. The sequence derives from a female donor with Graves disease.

CDR3 DNA sequence: TGTGCCAGCAGCTTTGAGGGGAGTGTCACTGAAGCTTTCTTT. Translation: CASSFEGSVTEAFF. V is TRBV11-2 and J is TRBJ1-1; possible D gene TRBD1, 5 bases. Deletions cut 3 bases from V and 4 bases from J, with 12 bases between. CDR1 SGHAT and CDR2 FQNNGV come from the germline V gene. CDR3 length equals 14 residues.